This TCR beta chain was sequenced during a study of blood T cell repertoires in COVID-19. Study as a whole: COVID-19 samples from acute and convalescent phases originated in the United States, Italy and Spain. Sources were T cells, B-cell-depleted T cells, or PBMCs; the material itself was cDNA or gDNA.

Trimming left V 7 bases short and J 2 bases short, with 23 bases between. The V gene's germline CDR1 is LNHDA and CDR2 SQIVND (reference sequence). The CDR3 has 18 residues. Methods used by the authors: The authors estimated nucleated cell counts from reference gene primer amplification. Data came from immunoSEQ multiplex PCR; TCRdb stores just in-frame clones and leaves some out. The V and J calls and clone size are taken from that table; D and trimming were inferred from the DNA. Among about 200,000 clones listed, 70% to 90% were seen once. This clonotype was obtained from a middle-aged man with active or convalescent COVID-19. Sample: peripheral blood. This rearrangement joins TRBV19 to TRBJ1-4, with D possibly TRBD1 on 6 matching bases. CDR3 amino acids: CASTIGGGGLITNEKLFF. CDR3 sequence (DNA): TGTGCCAGTACCATCGGAGGGGGGGGATTGATCACTAATGAAAAACTGTTTTTT.